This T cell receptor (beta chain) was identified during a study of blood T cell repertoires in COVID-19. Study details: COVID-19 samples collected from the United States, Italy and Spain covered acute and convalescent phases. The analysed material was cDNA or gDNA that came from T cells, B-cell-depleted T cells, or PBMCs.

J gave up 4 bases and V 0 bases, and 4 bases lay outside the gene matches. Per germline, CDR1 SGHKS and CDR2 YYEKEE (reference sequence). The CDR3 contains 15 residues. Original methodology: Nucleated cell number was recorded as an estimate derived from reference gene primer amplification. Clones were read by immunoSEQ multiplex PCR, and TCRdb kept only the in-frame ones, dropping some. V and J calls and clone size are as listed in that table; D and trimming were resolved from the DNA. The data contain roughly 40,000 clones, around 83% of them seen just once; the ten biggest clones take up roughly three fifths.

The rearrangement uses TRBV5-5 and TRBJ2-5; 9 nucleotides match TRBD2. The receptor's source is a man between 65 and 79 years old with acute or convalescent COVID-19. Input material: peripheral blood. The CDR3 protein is CASSLGGLASETQYF. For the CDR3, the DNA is TGTGCCAGCAGCTTGGGGGGACTAGCCTCAGAGACCCAGTACTTC. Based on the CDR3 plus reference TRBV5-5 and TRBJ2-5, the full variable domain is DAGVTQSPTHLIKTRGQQVTLRCSPISGHKSVSWYQQVLGQGPQFIFQYYEKEERGRGNFPDRFSARQFPNYSSELNVNALLLGDSALYLCASSLGGLASETQYFGPGTRLLVL.